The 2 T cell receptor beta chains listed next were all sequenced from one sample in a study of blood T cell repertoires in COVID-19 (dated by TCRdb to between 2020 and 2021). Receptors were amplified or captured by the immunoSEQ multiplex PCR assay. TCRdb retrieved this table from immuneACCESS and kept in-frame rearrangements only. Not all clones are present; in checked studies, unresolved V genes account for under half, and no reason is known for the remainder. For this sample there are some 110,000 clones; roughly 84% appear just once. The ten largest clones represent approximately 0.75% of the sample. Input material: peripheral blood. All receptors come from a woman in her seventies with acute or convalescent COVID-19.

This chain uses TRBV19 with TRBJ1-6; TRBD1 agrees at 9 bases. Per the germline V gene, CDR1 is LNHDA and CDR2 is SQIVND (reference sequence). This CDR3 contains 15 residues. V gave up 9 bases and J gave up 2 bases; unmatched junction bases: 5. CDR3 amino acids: CASRDRDPYNSPLHF. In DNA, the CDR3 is TGTGCCAGCAGGGACAGGGACCCCTATAATTCACCCCTCCACTTT.

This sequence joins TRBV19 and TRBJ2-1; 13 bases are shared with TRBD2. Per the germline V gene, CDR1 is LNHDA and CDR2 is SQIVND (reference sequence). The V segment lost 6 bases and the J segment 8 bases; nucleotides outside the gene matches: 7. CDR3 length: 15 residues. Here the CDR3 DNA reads TGTGCCAGTAGCCAGACTAGCGGGGGGAGGGATGAGCAGTTCTTC. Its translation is CASSQTSGGRDEQFF. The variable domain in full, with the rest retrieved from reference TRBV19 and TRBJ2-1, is DGGITQSPKYLFRKEGQNVTLSCEQNLNHDAMYWYRQDPGQGLRLIYYSQIVNDFQKGDIAEGYSVSREKKESFPLTVTSAQKNPTAFYLCASSQTSGGRDEQFFGPGTRLTVL.